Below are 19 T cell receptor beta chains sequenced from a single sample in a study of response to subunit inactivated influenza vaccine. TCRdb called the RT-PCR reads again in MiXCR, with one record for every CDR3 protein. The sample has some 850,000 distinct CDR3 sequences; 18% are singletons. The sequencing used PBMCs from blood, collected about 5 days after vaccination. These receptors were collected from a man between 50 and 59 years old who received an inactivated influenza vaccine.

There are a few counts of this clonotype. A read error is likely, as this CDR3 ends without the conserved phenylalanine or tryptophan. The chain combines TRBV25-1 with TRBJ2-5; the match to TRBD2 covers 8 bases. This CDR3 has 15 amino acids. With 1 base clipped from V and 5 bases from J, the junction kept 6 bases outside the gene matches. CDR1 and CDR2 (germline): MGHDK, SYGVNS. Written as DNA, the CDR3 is TGTGCCAGCAGTGAATGGACCCGGGGGGGCGAGACCCAGTACTCC. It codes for CASSEWTRGGETQYS.

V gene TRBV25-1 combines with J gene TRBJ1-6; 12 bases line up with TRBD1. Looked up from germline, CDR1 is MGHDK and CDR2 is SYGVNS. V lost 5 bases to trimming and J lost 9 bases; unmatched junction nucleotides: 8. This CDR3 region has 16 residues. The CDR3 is CASSNPGQGAISPLHF. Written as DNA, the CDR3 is TGTGCCAGCAGTAACCCGGGACAGGGGGCGATTTCACCCCTCCACTTT. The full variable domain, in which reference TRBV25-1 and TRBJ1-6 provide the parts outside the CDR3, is EADIYQTPRYLVIGTGKKITLECSQTMGHDKMYWYQQDPGMELHLIHYSYGVNSTEKGDLSSESTVSRIRTEHFPLTLESARPSHTSQYLCASSNPGQGAISPLHFGNGTRLTVT.

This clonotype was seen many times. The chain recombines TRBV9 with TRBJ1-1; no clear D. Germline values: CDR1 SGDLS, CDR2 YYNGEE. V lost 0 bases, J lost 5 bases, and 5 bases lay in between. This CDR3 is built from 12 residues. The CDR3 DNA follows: TGTGCCAGCAGCGTAGGGGGAACTGAAGCTTTCTTT. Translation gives CASSVGGTEAFF. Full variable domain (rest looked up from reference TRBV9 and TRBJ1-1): DSGVTQTPKHLITATGQRVTLRCSPRSGDLSVYWYQQSLDQGLQFLIQYYNGEERAKGNILERFSAQQFPDLHSELNLSSLELGDSALYFCASSVGGTEAFFGQGTRLTVV.

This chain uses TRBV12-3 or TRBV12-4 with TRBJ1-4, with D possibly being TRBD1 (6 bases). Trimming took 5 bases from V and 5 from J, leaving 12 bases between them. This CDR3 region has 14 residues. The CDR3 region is CASSGTGQNEKLFF. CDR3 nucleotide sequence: TGTGCCAGCAGTGGTACAGGGCAAAATGAAAAACTGTTTTTT.

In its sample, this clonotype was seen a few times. The CDR3 nucleotides are TGCAGTGCTAGATCACCGGATGAGCAGTTCTTC. Its translation: CSARSPDEQFF. The gene calls are TRBV20-1 and TRBJ2-1, with unresolved D. V shed 2 bases and J shed 8 bases, with 7 bases lying between them. The CDR3 contains 11 residues. Germline V CDR1 and CDR2: DFQATT, SNEGSKA (reference sequence).

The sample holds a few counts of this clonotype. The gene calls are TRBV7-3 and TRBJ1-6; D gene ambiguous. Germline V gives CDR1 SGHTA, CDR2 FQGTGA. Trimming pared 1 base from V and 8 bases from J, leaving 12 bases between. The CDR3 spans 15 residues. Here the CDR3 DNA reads TGTGCCAGCAGCTTAAGAGGGAAATGGGATTCACCCCTCCACTTT. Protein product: CASSLRGKWDSPLHF.

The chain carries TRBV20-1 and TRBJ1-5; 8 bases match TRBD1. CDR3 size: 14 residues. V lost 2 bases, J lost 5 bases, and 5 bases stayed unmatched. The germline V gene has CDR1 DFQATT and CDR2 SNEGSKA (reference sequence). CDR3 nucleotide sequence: TGCAGTGCTAGAACCGGGACAGGTTATCAGCCCCAGCATTTT. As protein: CSARTGTGYQPQHF.

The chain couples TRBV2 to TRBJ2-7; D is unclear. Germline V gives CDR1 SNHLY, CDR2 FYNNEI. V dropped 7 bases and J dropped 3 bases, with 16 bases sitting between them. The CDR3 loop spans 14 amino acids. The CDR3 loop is CASMPSGRSYEQYF. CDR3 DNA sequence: TGTGCCAGCATGCCCTCGGGTAGGAGCTACGAGCAGTACTTC.

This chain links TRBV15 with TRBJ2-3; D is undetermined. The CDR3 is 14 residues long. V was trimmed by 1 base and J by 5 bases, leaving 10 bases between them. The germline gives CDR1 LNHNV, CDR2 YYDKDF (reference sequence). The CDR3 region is CATSRVTRRDTQYF. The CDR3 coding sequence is TGTGCCACCAGCAGAGTGACTCGCCGAGATACGCAGTATTTT.

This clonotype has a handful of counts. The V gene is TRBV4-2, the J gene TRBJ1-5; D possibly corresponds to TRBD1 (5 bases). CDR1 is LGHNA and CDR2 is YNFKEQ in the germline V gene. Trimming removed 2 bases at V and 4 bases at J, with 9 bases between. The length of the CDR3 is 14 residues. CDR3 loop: CASSQMDTNQPQHF. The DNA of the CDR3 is TGTGCCAGCAGCCAAATGGACACGAATCAGCCCCAGCATTTT.

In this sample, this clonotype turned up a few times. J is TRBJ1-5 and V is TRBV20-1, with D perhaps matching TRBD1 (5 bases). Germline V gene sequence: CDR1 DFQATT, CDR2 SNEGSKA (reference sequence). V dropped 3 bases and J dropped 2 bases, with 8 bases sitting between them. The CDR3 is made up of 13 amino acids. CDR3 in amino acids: CSASPGRNQPQHF. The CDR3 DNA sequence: TGCAGTGCTAGCCCGGGACGCAATCAGCCCCAGCATTTT.

This chain's CDR3 is CASSLGLPPDTQYF. The CDR3 bases are TGTGCCAGCAGCTTAGGGCTGCCCCCCGATACGCAGTATTTT. The rearrangement links TRBV7-2 to TRBJ2-3; D remains ambiguous. CDR3 size: 14 residues. Germline lookup yields CDR1 SGHTA and CDR2 FQGNSA. Trimming took off 1 base at V and 6 bases at J, with 11 bases between the two ends.

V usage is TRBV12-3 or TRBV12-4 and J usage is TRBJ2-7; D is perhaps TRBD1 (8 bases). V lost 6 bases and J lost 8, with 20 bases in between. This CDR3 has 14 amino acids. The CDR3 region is CASREAGQGGKQYF. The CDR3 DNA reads TGTGCCAGCAGGGAGGCCGGACAGGGAGGGAAGCAGTACTTC.

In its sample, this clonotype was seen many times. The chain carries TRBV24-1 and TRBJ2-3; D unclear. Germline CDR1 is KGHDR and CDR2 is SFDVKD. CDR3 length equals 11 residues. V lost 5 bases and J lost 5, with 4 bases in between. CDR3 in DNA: TGTGCCACCAGTGCTGGAGATACGCAGTATTTT. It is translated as CATSAGDTQYF.

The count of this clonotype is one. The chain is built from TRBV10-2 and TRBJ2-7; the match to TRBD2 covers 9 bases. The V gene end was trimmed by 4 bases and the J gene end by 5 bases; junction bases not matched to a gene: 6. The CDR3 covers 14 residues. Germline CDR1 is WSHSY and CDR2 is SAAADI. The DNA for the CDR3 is TGCGCCAGCAGTGTCAAGCGGGGGGCGGACGAGCAGTACTTC. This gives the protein CASSVKRGADEQYF.

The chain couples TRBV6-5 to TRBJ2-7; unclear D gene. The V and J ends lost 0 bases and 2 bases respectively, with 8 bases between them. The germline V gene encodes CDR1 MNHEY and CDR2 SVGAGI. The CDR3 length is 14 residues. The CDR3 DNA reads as TGTGCCAGCAGTTACTCAGCCAGCACCTACGAGCAGTACTTC. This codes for CASSYSASTYEQYF.

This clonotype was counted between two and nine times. The DNA for the CDR3 is TGTGCCATCACAGGGGGCGAGGGTCAGCCCCAGCATTTT. It yields the protein CAITGGEGQPQHF. The rearrangement uses TRBV10-3 and TRBJ1-5; TRBD1 matches 8 bases. In germline, CDR1 is ENHRY, CDR2 SYGVKD. This CDR3 is built from 13 residues. V trimming: 7 bases; J trimming: 6 bases; junction bases outside the gene matches: 5.

The CDR3 reads CSARDGSKGSNQPQHF. CDR3 coding DNA: TGCAGTGCTAGAGATGGCAGCAAGGGGAGCAATCAGCCCCAGCATTTT. The chain is built from TRBV20-1 and TRBJ1-5; D is perhaps TRBD1 (5 bases). This CDR3 is 16 amino acids long. Germline values: CDR1 DFQATT, CDR2 SNEGSKA (reference sequence). V lost 0 bases and J 1 base, leaving 13 bases between the germline ends.

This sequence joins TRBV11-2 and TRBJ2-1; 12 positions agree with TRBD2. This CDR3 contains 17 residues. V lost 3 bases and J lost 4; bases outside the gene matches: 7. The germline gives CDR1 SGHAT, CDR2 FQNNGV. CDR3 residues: CASSFPSGGGKYNEQFF. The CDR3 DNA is TGTGCCAGCAGCTTCCCTAGCGGGGGGGGTAAATACAATGAGCAGTTCTTC.